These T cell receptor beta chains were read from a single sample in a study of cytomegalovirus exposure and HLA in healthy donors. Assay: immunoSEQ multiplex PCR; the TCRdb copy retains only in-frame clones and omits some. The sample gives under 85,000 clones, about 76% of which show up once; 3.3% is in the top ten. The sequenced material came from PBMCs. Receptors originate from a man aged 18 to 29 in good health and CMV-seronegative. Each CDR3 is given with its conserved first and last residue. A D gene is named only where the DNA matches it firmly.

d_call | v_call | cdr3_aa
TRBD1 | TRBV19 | CASSTNRDRVEAFF
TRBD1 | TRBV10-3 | CAIRGDSWINEQFF
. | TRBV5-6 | CASSFLAFVGGNTEAFF
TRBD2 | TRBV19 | CASSIPGGGNYNEQFF
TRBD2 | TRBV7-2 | CASSLAPGASGQETQYF
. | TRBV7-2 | CASSFTGTSNQPQHF
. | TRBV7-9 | CASSRPGAGNTIYF
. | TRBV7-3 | CASSLISSPGDTQYF
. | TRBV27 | CASSLSFLNTGELFF
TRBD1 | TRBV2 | CASSPGQGTYEQYF
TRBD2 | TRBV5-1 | CASSSSGEREETQYF
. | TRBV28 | CASGQPANYGYTF
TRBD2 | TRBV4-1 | CASSPMGGFGYEQYF
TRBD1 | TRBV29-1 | CSVPQGAANYGYTF
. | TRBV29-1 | CSVSVQGVFYEQYF
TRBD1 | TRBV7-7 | CASSLDQLGQTYEQYF
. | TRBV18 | CASSSPRAGEYGYTF
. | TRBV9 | CASSARLERDEQYF